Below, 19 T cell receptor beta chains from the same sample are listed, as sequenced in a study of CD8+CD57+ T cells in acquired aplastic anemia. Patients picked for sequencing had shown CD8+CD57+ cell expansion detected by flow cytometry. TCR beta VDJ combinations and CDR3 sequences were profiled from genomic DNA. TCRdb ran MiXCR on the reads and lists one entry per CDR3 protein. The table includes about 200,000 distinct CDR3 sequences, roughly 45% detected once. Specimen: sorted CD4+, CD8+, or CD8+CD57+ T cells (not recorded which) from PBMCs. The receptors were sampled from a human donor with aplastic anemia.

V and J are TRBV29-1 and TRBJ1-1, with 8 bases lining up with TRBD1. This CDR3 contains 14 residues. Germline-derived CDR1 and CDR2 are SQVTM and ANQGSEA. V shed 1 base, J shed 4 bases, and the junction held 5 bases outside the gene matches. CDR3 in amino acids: CSVEGQGASTEAFF. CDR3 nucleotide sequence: TGCAGCGTTGAAGGGCAGGGGGCCAGCACTGAAGCTTTCTTT.

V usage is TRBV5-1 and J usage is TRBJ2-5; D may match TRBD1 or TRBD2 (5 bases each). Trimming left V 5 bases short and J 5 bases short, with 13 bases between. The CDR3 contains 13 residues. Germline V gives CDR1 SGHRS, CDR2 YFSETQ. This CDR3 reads CASRSGGEETQYF. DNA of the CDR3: TGCGCCAGCAGGTCTGGGGGAGAGGAGACCCAGTACTTC.

The CDR3 reads CSAEPGLAGGITQETQYF. Here the CDR3 DNA reads TGCAGTGCTGAGCCAGGACTAGCGGGAGGGATAACTCAAGAGACCCAGTACTTC. The chain has TRBV20-1 and TRBJ2-5, with 15 bases aligning to TRBD2. CDR1 and CDR2 from the germline V gene are DFQATT and SNEGSKA (reference sequence). CDR3 length: 18 amino acids. Trimming cost V 5 bases and J 2 bases; bases outside gene matches: 12.

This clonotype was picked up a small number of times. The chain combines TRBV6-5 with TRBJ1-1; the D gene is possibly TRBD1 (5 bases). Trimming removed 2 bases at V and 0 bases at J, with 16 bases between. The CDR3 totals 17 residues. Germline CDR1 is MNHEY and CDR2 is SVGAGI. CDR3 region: CASSYPVRGGMNTEAFF. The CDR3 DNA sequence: TGTGCCAGCAGTTACCCGGTAAGGGGAGGAATGAACACTGAAGCTTTCTTT.

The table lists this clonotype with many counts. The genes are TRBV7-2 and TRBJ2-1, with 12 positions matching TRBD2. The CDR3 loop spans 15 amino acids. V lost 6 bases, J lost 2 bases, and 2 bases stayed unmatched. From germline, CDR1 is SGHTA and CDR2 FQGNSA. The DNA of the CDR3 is TGTGCCAGCAGTTGGACTAGCGGGGCCTACAATGAGCAGTTCTTC. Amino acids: CASSWTSGAYNEQFF. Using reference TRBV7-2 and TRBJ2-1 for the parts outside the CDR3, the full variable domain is GAGVSQSPSNKVTEKGKDVELRCDPISGHTALYWYRQSLGQGLEFLIYFQGNSAPDKSGLPSDRFSAERTGGSVSTLTIQRTQQEDSAVYLCASSWTSGAYNEQFFGPGTRLTVL.

DNA for the CDR3: TGTGCCAGCAGCCGGGGACAGGGGAATGAAAAACTGTTTTTT. Its protein product is CASSRGQGNEKLFF. The genes are TRBV5-5 and TRBJ1-4, with 10 bases aligning to TRBD1. The CDR3 extends over 14 amino acids. Germline CDR1 and CDR2: SGHKS and YYEKEE (reference sequence). V was pared by 4 bases and J by 5 bases, with 2 bases of the junction left unmatched.

The CDR3 region has the DNA TGTGCCAGCAGCCCACTAGCGGAGTGGGACAATGAGCAGTTCTTC. Protein sequence: CASSPLAEWDNEQFF. This chain links TRBV5-6 with TRBJ2-1, with 8 bases fitting TRBD2. The V gene end was trimmed by 4 bases and the J gene end by 5 bases; junction bases not matched to a gene: 8. This CDR3 has 15 amino acids. Germline assignment: CDR1 SGHDT and CDR2 YYEEEE.

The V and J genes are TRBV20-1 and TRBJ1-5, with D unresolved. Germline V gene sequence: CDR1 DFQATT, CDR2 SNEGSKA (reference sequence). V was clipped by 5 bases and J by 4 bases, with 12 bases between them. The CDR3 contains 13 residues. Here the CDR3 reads CSADRGGNQPQHF. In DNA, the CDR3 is TGCAGTGCTGACCGGGGAGGAAATCAGCCCCAGCATTTT.

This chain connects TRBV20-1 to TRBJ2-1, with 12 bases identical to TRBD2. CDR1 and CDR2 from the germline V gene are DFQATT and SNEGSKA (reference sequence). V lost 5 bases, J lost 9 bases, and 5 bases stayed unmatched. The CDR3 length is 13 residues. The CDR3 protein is CSASLAGGGEQFF. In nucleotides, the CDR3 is TGCAGTGCTTCACTAGCGGGGGGCGGTGAGCAGTTCTTC.

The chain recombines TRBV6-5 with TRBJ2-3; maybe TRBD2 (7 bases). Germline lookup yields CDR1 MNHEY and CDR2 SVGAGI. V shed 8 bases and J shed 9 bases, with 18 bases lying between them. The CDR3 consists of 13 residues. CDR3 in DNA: TGTGCCAGCGGCCGCGAGGGGGGGGGCACGCAGTATTTT. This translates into CASGREGGGTQYF.

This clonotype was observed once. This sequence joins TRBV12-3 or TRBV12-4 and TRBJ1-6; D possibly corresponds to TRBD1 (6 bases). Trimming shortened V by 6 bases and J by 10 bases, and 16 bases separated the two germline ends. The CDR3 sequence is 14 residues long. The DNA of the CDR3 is TGTGCCAGCAGAGAGGGGGTGCAGAAATCACCCCTCCACTTT. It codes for CASREGVQKSPLHF.

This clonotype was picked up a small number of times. The CDR3 loop is CASSWDRWNEQFF. The CDR3 nucleotides are TGTGCCAGCAGTTGGGACAGATGGAATGAGCAGTTCTTC. V usage is TRBV12-3 or TRBV12-4 and J usage is TRBJ2-1; 7 bases line up with TRBD1. Trimming took 4 bases from V and 7 from J; bases not matched to a gene: 4. This CDR3 spans 13 amino acids.

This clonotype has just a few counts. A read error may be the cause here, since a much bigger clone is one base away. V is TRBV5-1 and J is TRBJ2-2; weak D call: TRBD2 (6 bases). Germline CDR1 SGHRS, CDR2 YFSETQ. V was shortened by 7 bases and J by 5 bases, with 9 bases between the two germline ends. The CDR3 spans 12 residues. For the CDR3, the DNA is TGCGCCAGCCACGGGGGTACCGGGGAGCTGTTTTTT. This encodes CASHGGTGELFF.

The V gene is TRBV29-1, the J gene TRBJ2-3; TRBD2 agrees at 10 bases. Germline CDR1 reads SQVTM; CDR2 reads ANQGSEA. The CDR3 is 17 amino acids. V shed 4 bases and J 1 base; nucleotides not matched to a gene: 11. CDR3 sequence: CSVAGGPSGGRTDTQYF. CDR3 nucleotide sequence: TGCAGCGTTGCTGGGGGGCCTAGCGGGGGCCGCACAGATACGCAGTATTTT.

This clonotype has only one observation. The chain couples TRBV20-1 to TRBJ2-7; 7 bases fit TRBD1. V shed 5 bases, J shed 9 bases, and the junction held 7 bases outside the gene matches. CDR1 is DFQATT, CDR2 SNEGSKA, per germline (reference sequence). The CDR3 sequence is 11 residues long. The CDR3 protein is CSASGTEGQYF. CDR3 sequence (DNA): TGCAGTGCTTCCGGGACAGAGGGGCAGTACTTC.

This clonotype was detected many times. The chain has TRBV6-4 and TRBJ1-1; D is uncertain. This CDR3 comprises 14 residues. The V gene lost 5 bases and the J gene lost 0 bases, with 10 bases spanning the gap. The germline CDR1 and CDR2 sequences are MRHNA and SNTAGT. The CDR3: CASSPDGLNTEAFF. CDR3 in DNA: TGTGCCAGCAGTCCCGACGGACTGAACACTGAAGCTTTCTTT.

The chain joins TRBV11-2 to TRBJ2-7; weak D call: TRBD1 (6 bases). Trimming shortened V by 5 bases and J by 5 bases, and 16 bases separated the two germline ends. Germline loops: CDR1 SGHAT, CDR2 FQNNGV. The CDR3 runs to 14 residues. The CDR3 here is CASSPEGDDHEQYF. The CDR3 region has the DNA TGTGCCAGCAGCCCTGAGGGGGACGACCACGAGCAGTACTTC.

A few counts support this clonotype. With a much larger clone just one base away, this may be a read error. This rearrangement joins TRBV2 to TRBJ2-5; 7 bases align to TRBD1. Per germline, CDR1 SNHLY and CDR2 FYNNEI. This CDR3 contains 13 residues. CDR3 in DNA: TGTGCCAGCAGTCCGGGACAGTTAGAGGCCCAGTACTTC. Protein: CASSPGQLEAQYF.

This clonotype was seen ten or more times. Here the CDR3 DNA reads TGCAGCGCATCGACCCGTCAGGCCAGCTCCTACGAGCAGTACTTC. Protein: CSASTRQASSYEQYF. The chain is built from TRBV20-1 and TRBJ2-7; D gene unclear. This CDR3 is built from 15 residues. Germline CDR1 DFQATT, CDR2 SNEGSKA (reference sequence).